One and the same sample provided the 6 T cell receptor beta chains below, sequenced in a study of beta chain features in type 1 diabetes. Study-wide findings and caveats: For Type 1 diabetes patients, all four CD4+ subsets carried TCRB CDR3s that were moderately but significantly shorter.

Antigens of these TCRs are unknown. The whole isolated RNA underwent reverse transcription, so sequencing captured expressed TCRB transcripts. Data came from immunoSEQ multiplex PCR; TCRdb stores just in-frame clones and leaves some out. The data show 400,000 or so clones, over 9.5% seen once. The sequencing sample was made of naive CD4+ T cells from blood. These receptors were taken from a woman aged 18-30 years with type 1 diabetes.

This clone was seen a few times. The chain carries TRBV21-1 and TRBJ1-5. TRBV21-1 is tagged as a pseudogene. The CDR3 extends over 13 amino acids. CDR3 DNA: TGTGCCCTCGAGGAGGGAGTTCATCAGCCCCAGCATTTT. This translates into CALEEGVHQPQHF.

This clone was picked up a small number of times. This chain links TRBV15 with TRBJ2-7; D remains unclear. Germline V gives CDR1 LNHNV, CDR2 YYDKDF (reference sequence). Trimming left V 0 bases short and J 4 bases short, with 7 bases between. There are 13 residues in the CDR3. The CDR3 DNA follows: TGTGCCACCAGCAGAGATGAGTGGTACGAGCAGTACTTC. Its translation is CATSRDEWYEQYF. Full variable domain (remainder filled in from reference TRBV15 and TRBJ2-7): DAMVIQNPRYQVTQFGKPVTLSCSQTLNHNVMYWYQQKSSQAPKLLFHYYDKDFNNEADTPDNFQSRRPNTSFCFLDIRSPGLGDTAMYLCATSRDEWYEQYFGPGTRLTVT.

In this sample, this clone turned up a few times. V is TRBV27 and J is TRBJ1-5, with D unresolved. V was pared by 2 bases and J by 3 bases, with 8 bases between. The CDR3 consists of 14 residues. Germline values: CDR1 MNHEY, CDR2 SMNVEV (reference sequence). The chain's CDR3 is CASSLEGVNQPQHF. CDR3 sequence (DNA): TGTGCCAGCAGTTTAGAGGGCGTCAATCAGCCCCAGCATTTT.

The chain carries TRBV6-6 and TRBJ2-1, with 7 bases that match TRBD2. Trimming took 7 bases from V and 6 from J; bases not matched to a gene: 12. Germline CDR1 is MNHNY and CDR2 is SVGAGI (reference sequence). The CDR3 has 15 residues. CDR3 protein: CASKKGLTISNEQFF. The CDR3 nucleotides are TGTGCCAGCAAGAAGGGACTAACAATTTCCAATGAGCAGTTCTTC.

The genes are TRBV7-3 and TRBJ2-2; TRBD1 matches 9 bases. Trimming took 5 bases from V and 7 from J; bases not matched to a gene: 8. Germline V gives CDR1 SGHTA, CDR2 FQGTGA. The CDR3 consists of 15 residues. The CDR3 DNA reads TGTGCCAGCAGCCCACACAGGGGGCGGGACGGGGAGCTGTTTTTT. Protein: CASSPHRGRDGELFF.

The gene calls are TRBV4-3 and TRBJ2-4; 7 bases are a match to TRBD1. J was trimmed by 6 bases and V by 3 bases; bases with no gene match: 5. The CDR3 is 14 amino acids. Germline V gene data show CDR1 as LGHNA and CDR2 as YSLEER. The CDR3 loop is CASSQDRWGNIQYF. The CDR3 nucleotides are TGCGCCAGCAGCCAGGACAGGTGGGGAAACATTCAGTACTTC.